This T cell receptor (beta chain) was identified during a study of blood T cell repertoires in COVID-19. At the level of the study: Collection of acute and convalescent COVID-19 samples took place in the United States, Italy and Spain. From T cells, B-cell-depleted T cells, or PBMCs came the material, which was cDNA or gDNA.

Assay used: immunoSEQ multiplex PCR; TCRdb lists only in-frame clones, some missing. The repertoire has just over 150,000 clones, roughly 90% of them found once; the top ten carry more than 4.5%. Patients in Seattle were enrolled during active infection, then followed longitudinally. This receptor was identified in a man in his thirties or forties with COVID-19, enrolled during active disease. Sequencing used peripheral blood.

The CDR3 bases are TGTGCCAGCAGCCCCTTCTACCTATTGACAGGGAAAACGGGCAATCAGCCCCAGCATTTT. It translates to CASSPFYLLTGKTGNQPQHF. This chain joins TRBV27 and TRBJ1-5, with 7 bases identical to TRBD1. The J segment lost 2 bases and the V segment lost 6 bases, leaving 22 bases of the junction unmatched. CDR1 MNHEY and CDR2 SMNVEV come from the germline V gene (reference sequence). The CDR3 has 20 residues.